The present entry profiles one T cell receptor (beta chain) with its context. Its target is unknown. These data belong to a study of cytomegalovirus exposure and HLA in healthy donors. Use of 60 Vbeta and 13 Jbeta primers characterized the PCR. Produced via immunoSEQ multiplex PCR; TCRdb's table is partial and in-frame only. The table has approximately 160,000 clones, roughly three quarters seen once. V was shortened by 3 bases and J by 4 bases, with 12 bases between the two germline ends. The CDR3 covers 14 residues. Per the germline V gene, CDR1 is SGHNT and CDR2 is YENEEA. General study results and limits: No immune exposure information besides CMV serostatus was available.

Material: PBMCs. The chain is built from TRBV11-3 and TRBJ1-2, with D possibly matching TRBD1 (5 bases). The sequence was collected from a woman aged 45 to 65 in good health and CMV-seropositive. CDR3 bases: TGTGCCAGCAGCTTCGGGCAGGGAGGCTATGGCTACACCTTC. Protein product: CASSFGQGGYGYTF.